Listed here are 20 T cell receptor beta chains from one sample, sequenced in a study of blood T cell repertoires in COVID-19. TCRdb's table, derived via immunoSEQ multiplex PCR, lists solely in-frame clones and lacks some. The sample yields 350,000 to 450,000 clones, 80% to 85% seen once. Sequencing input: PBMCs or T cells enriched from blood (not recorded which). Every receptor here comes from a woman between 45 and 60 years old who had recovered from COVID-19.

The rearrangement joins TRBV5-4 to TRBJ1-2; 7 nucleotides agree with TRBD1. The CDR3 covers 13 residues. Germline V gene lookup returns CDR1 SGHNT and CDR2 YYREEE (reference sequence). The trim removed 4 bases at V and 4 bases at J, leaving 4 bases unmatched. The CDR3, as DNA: TGTGCCAGCAGCCCAGGGGGGCTCTATGGCTACACCTTC. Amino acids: CASSPGGLYGYTF.

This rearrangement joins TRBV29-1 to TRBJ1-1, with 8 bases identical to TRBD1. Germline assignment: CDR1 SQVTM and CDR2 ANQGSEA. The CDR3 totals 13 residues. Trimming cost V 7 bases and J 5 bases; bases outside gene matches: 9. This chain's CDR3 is CSADPGGRTEAFF. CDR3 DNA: TGCAGCGCCGACCCAGGGGGCCGGACTGAAGCTTTCTTT.

The DNA for the CDR3 is TGTGCCAGCAGTTACAAGGGAGTAGCCAAAAACATTCAGTACTTC. This sequence encodes CASSYKGVAKNIQYF. The chain employs TRBV6-2 or TRBV6-3 and TRBJ2-4; tentative D call: TRBD2 (5 bases). Germline V gene data show CDR1 as MNHEY and CDR2 as SVGEGT. The CDR3 extends over 15 amino acids. Deletions cut 2 bases from V and 0 bases from J, with 8 bases between.

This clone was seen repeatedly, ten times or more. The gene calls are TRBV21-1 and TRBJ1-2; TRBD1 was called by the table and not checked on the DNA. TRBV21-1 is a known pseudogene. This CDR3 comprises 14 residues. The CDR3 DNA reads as TGTGCCAGCAGGGCAGGACAGGGAGAGTATGGCTACACCTTC. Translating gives CASRAGQGEYGYTF.

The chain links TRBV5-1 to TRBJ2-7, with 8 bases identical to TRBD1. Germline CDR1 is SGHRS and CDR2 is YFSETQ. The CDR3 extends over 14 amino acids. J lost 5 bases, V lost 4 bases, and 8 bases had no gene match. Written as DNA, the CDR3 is TGCGCCAGCAGCCCTGGACAGGGTTTCAACGAGCAGTACTTC. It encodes CASSPGQGFNEQYF.

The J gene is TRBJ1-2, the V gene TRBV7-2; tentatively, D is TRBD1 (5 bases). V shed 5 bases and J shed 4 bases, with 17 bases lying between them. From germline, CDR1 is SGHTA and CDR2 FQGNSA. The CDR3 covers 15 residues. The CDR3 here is CASSSSWGVGYGYTF. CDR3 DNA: TGTGCCAGCAGCAGTTCATGGGGCGTTGGCTATGGCTACACCTTC.

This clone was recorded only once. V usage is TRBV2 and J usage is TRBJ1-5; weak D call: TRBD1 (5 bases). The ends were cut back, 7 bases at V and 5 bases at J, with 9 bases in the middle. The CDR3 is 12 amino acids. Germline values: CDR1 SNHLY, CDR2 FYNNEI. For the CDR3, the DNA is TGTGCCAGCACGGGGGGAGATCAGCCCCAGCATTTT. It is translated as CASTGGDQPQHF. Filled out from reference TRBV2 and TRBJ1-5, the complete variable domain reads EPEVTQTPSHQVTQMGQEVILRCVPISNHLYFYWYRQILGQKVEFLVSFYNNEISEKSEIFDDQFSVERPDGSNFTLKIRSTKLEDSAMYFCASTGGDQPQHFGDGTRLSIL.

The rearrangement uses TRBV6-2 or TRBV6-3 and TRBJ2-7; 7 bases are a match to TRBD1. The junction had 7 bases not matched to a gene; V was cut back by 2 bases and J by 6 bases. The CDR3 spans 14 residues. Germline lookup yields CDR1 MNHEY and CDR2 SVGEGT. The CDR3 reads CASSYNRQGSEQYF. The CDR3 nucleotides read TGTGCCAGCAGTTACAACCGACAGGGCAGCGAGCAGTACTTC.

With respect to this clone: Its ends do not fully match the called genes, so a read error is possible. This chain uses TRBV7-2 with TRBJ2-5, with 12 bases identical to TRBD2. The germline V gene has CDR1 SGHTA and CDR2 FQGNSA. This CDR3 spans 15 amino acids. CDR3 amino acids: CASSLAGGLKETQYF. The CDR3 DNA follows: TGTGCCAGCAGCCTAGCGGGGGGGCTCAAAGAGACCCAGTACTTC.

CDR3 sequence: CSGNRAQNTEAFF. CDR3 coding DNA: TGCAGCGGCAACAGGGCGCAGAACACTGAAGCTTTCTTT. This chain links TRBV29-1 with TRBJ1-1; a possible D gene is TRBD1 (6 bases). The germline CDR1 and CDR2 sequences are SQVTM and ANQGSEA. The CDR3 spans 13 residues. Deletions cut 7 bases from V and 1 base from J, with 13 bases between.

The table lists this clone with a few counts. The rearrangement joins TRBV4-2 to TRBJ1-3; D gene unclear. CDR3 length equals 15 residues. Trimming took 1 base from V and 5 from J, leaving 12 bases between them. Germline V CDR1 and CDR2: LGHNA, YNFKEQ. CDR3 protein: CASSQGLQTRNTIYF. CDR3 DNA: TGTGCCAGCAGCCAAGGGTTACAGACTAGAAACACCATATATTTT.

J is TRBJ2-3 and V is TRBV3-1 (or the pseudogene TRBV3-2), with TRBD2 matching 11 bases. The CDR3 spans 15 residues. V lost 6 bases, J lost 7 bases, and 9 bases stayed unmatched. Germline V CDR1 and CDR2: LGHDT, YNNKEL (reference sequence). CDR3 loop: CASSPELAGGYTQYF. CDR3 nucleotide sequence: TGTGCCAGCAGTCCCGAATTAGCGGGAGGGTATACGCAGTATTTT.

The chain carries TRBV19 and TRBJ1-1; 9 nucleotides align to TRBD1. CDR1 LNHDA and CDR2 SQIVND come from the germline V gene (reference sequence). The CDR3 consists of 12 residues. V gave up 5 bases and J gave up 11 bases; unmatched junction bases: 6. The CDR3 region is CASSGQGWVAFF. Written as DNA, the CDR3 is TGTGCCAGTAGTGGACAGGGGTGGGTTGCTTTCTTT.

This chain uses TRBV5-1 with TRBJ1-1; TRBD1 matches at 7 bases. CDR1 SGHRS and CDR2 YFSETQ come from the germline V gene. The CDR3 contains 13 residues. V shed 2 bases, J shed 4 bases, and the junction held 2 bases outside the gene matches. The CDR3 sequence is CASSFSGGTEAFF. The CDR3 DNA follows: TGCGCCAGCAGCTTCTCAGGGGGCACTGAAGCTTTCTTT.

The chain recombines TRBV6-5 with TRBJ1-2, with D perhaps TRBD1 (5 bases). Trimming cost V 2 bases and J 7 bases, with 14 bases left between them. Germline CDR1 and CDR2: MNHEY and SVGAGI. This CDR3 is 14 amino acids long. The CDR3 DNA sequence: TGTGCCAGCAGTTACGGCGGGGCAAGCAGTGGCTACACCTTC. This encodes CASSYGGASSGYTF.

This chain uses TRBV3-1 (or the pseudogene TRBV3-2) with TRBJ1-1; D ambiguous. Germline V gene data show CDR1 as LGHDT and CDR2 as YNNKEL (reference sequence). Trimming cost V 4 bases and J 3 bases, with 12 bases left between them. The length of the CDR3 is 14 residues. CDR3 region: CASSRSGGHTEAFF. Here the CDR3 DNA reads TGTGCCAGCAGCCGTTCTGGCGGGCACACTGAAGCTTTCTTT.

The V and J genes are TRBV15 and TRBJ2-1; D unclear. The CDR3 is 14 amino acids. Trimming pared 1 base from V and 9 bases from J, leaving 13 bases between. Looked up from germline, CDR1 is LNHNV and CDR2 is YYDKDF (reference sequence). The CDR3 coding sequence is TGTGCCACCAGCAGAGTTGTCTCGCCAGGTGAGCAGTTCTTC. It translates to CATSRVVSPGEQFF.

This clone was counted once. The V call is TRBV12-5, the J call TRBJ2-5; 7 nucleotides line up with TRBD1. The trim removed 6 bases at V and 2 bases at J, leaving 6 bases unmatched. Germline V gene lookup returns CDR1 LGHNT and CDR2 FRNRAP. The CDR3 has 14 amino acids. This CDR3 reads CASGQRQGQETQYF. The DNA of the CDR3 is TGTGCTAGTGGCCAGCGACAGGGTCAAGAGACCCAGTACTTC. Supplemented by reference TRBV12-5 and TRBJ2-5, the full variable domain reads DARVTQTPRHKVTEMGQEVTMRCQPILGHNTVFWYRQTMMQGLELLAYFRNRAPLDDSGMPKDRFSAEMPDATLATLKIQPSEPRDSAVYFCASGQRQGQETQYFGPGTRLLVL.

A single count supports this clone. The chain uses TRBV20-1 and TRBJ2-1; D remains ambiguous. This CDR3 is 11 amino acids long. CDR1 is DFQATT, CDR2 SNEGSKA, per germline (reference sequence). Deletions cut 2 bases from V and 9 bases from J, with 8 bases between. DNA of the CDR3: TGCAGTGCTAGATTACTCGCTGAGCAGTTCTTC. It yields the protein CSARLLAEQFF.

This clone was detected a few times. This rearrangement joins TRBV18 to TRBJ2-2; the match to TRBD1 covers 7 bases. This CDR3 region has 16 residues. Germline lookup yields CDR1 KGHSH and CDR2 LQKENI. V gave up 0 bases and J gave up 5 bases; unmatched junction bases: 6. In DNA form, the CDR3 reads TGTGCCAGCTCACCACCGACAGGGATAGATACCGGGGAGCTGTTTTTT. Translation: CASSPPTGIDTGELFF.